Described below is a single TCR beta chain sequence and its context. Its cognate antigen has yet to be identified. One base away there is no much larger clone; base qualities are not given. The data were obtained in a study of brain T cells in children with intractable seizures (dated by TCRdb to the early 2020s). About the investigation overall: Resected brain tissue from over 50 pediatric epilepsy surgery cases was initially screened for immune gene transcripts with a NanoString immunology panel. Among the approximately 12 selected surgery cases, pre-surgery blood was additionally sequenced for eight, leaving four cases with brain tissue only. Study-level results and caveats: The top 50 brain clonotypes contained both public and private clones, and in each case the most abundant public CDR3 closely resembled known HCMV, EBV or influenza A epitope-specific CDR3s. Viral specificity was inferred only from CDR3 sequence similarity, and patients' HCMV serostatus was unknown. Because sequencing depth was different between pre-surgery and post-surgery blood, clones absent from the pre-surgery sample may reflect undersampling.

The sample's time point label, decoded: resected brain tissue, or blood drawn just prior to surgery. The surgery cases with the highest brain T cell transcript signatures were chosen for TCR beta chain sequencing of brain tissue, and also of blood when blood was available. Prior to surgery, the patients had been treated with at least one anti-epileptic drug. The TCR-sequenced patients were children whose drug-resistant epilepsy was caused by tuberous sclerosis complex, focal cortical dysplasia, Rasmussen encephalitis or hemimegalencephaly. Brain samples consisted of frozen blocks of fresh involved resected tissue obtained at epilepsy surgery. The Monarch genomic DNA purification kit was used to extract bulk genomic DNA from unsorted brain tissue and whole blood. V loses 4 bases of germline sequence and J loses 5 bases, and the interval between the two ends is 22 bases. There are 17 amino acids in the CDR3, from cysteine to phenylalanine inclusive. The CDR3 DNA has 51 bases and is translated from base 1. From the germline V gene, CDR1 is SGDLS and CDR2 is YYNGEE.

The immunoSEQ assay was applied to genomic DNA to generate the TCR beta chain sequences. For the original study's pipeline: CDR3 sequences that did not begin with the conserved framework cysteine at position 104 were removed by hand. Clonality was calculated as one minus the normalized Shannon's Diversity Index, with values ranging from 0 (maximal diversity) to 1 (oligoclonal). Differences in the frequency of the same CDR3 between samples, such as brain versus blood, were assessed with chi-squared comparison-of-proportions tests. Public clonotypes were found by searching immuneACCESS, and the VDJdb browser was used to assess similarity to known antiviral clonotypes. In TCRdb, the immuneACCESS table is reduced to in-frame sequences with V and J assigned. These tables do not hold every clone; where another copy was compared, an unresolved V gene accounts for under half, and the others remain unexplained. V and J calls and clone size are given by that table; D and trimming were obtained from the DNA. This sample gives approximately 5,200 clones in total; around 90% of them show up just once. The biggest ten clones account for just under 2% of the sample.

The receptor comes from a boy younger than two with focal cortical dysplasia and intractable seizures. The sequence links TRBV9 to TRBJ2-1; too little of a D gene remains to name it. The specimen comprised resected brain tissue, sampled at surgery. CDR3 protein: CASSFNKTRLGNNEQFF. The sequence in DNA is TGTGCCAGCAGCTTCAACAAGACAAGGTTGGGGAACAATGAGCAGTTCTTC. The CDR3, completed at both ends by the reference TRBV9 and TRBJ2-1 genes, gives the full variable domain DSGVTQTPKHLITATGQRVTLRCSPRSGDLSVYWYQQSLDQGLQFLIQYYNGEERAKGNILERFSAQQFPDLHSELNLSSLELGDSALYFCASSFNKTRLGNNEQFFGPGTRLTVL.